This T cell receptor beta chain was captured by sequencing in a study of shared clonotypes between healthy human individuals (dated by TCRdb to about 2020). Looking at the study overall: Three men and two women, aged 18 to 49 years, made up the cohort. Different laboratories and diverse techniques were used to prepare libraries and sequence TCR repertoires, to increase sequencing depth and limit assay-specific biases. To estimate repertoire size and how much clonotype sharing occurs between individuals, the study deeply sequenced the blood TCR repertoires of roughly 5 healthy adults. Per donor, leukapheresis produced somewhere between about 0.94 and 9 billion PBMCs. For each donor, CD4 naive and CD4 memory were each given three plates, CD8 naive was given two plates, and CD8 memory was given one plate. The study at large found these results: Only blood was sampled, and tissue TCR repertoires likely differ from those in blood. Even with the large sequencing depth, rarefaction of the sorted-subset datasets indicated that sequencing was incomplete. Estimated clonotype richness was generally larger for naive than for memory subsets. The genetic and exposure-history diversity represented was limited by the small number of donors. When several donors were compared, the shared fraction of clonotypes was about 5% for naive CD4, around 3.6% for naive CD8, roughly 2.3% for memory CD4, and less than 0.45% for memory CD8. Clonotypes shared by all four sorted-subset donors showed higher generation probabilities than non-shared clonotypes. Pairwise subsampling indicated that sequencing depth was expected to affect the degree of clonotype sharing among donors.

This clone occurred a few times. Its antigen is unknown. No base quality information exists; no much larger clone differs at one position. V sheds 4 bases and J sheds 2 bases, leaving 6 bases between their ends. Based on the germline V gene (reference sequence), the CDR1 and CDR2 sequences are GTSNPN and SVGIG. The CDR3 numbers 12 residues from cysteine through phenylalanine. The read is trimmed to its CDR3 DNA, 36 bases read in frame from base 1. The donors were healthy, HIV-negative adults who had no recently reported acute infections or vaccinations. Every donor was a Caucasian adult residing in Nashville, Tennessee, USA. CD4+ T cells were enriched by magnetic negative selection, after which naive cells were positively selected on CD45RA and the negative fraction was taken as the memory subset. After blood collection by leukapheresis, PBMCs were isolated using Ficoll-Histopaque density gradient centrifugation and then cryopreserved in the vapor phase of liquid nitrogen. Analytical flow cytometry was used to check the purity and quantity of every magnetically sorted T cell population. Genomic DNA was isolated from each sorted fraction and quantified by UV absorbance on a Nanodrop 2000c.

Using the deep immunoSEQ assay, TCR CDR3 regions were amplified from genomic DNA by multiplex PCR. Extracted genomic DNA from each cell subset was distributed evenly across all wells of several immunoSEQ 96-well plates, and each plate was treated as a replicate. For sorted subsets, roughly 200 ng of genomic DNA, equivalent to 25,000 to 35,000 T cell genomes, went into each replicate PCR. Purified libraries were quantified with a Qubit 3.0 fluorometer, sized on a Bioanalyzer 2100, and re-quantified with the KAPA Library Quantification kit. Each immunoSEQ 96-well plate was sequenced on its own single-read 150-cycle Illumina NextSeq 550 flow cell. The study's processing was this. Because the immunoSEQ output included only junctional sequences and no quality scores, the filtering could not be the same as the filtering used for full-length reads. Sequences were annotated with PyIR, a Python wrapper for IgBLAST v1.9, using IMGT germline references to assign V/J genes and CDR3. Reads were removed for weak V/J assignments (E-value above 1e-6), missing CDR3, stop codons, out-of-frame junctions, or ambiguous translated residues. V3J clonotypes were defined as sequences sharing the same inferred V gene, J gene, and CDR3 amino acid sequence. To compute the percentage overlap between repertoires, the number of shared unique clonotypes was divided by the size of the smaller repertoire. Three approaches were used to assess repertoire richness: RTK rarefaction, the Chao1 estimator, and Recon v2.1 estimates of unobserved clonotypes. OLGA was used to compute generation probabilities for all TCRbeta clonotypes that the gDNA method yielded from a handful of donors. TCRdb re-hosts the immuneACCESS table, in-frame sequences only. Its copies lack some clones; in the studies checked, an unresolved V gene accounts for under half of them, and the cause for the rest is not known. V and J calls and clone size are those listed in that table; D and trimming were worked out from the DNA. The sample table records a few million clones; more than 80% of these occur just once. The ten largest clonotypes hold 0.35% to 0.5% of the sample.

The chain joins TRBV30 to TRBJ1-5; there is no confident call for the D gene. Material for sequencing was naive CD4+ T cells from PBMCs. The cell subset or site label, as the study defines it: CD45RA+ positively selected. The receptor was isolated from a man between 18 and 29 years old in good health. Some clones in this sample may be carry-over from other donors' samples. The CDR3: CAWNLGNQPQHF. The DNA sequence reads TGTGCCTGGAACTTGGGCAATCAGCCCCAGCATTTT.